The 30 T cell receptor beta chains below come from one sample, sequenced in a study of cytomegalovirus exposure and HLA in healthy donors. Primers for the PCR totalled 60 Vbeta and 13 Jbeta. Here immunoSEQ multiplex PCR was the method, and the copy in TCRdb shows in-frame clones only, minus some. The table has hundreds of thousands of clones, about 75% seen once. Material: PBMCs. These TCRs come from a male donor in good health and CMV-seronegative.

This chain links TRBV6-1 with TRBJ2-5; tentative D call: TRBD2 (7 bases). The CDR3 is 13 residues long. Germline CDR1 and CDR2: MNHNS and SASEGT. V shed 4 bases and J shed 5 bases, with 11 bases lying between them. The CDR3 here is CASSGKGGETQYF. CDR3 DNA: TGTGCCAGCAGTGGCAAGGGGGGGGAGACCCAGTACTTC.

This clone occurred once. CDR3 nucleotide sequence: TGCGCCAGCAGAACAGGGGACGCCTACGAGCAGTACTTC. Protein sequence: CASRTGDAYEQYF. The rearrangement uses TRBV5-1 and TRBJ2-7; 7 bases are shared with TRBD1. Trimming took 5 bases from V and 2 from J; bases not matched to a gene: 4. CDR1 is SGHRS, CDR2 YFSETQ, per germline. The length of the CDR3 is 13 residues. Supplemented by reference TRBV5-1 and TRBJ2-7, the full variable domain reads KAGVTQTPRYLIKTRGQQVTLSCSPISGHRSVSWYQQTPGQGLQFLFEYFSETQRNKGNFPGRFSGRQFSNSRSEMNVSTLELGDSALYLCASRTGDAYEQYFGPGTRLTVT.

This chain links TRBV19 with TRBJ2-7; 9 bases align to TRBD1. The CDR3 totals 13 residues. The V gene end was trimmed by 3 bases and the J gene end by 5 bases; junction bases not matched to a gene: 2. The germline V gene encodes CDR1 LNHDA and CDR2 SQIVND (reference sequence). The CDR3 DNA sequence: TGTGCCAGTAGTATGGGACAGGGTAACGAGCAGTACTTC. The encoded protein is CASSMGQGNEQYF.

This chain joins TRBV7-9 and TRBJ2-6; 9 nucleotides match TRBD1. CDR1 SEHNR and CDR2 FQNEAQ come from the germline V gene (reference sequence). The V and J ends lost 5 bases and 0 bases, in that order; junction bases with no gene match: 5. CDR3 length equals 17 residues. The CDR3 DNA reads as TGTGCCAGCAGCAGGACAGGGGTCAGCTCTGGGGCCAACGTCCTGACTTTC. It translates to CASSRTGVSSGANVLTF.

This clone was seen more than once but under ten times. The genes are TRBV28 and TRBJ1-2; perhaps TRBD1 as D (6 bases). The CDR3 runs 14 residues. V was clipped by 5 bases and J by 2 bases, with 12 bases between them. Germline assignment: CDR1 MDHEN and CDR2 SYDVKM. CDR3 in amino acids: CASSPSDRNYGYTF. CDR3 in DNA: TGTGCCAGCAGTCCCTCGGACAGAAACTATGGCTACACCTTC.

As for this clone: At one of its ends the junction is not consistent with the germline gene, which may arise from a read error. The gene calls are TRBV7-9 and TRBJ1-4, with a weak D call TRBD1 (6 bases). This CDR3 has 16 residues. CDR1 and CDR2 (germline): SEHNR, FQNEAQ (reference sequence). The CDR3 bases are TGTTCCAGCAGCTACACAGAACAGGGTTTTATGAGGAAACTGTTTTTT. Its protein product is CSSSYTEQGFMRKLFF.

The V call is TRBV7-2, the J call TRBJ2-1; a weak D match, TRBD1 (6 bases). Per the germline V gene, CDR1 is SGHTA and CDR2 is FQGNSA. V lost 5 bases to trimming and J lost 5 bases, with 13 bases between them. This CDR3 is 14 amino acids long. The CDR3 loop is CASSRTVSNNEQFF. The DNA of the CDR3 is TGTGCCAGCAGCCGGACAGTCTCGAACAATGAGCAGTTCTTC.

The rearrangement uses TRBV6-5 and TRBJ2-7, with 8 bases that match TRBD2. With V trimmed by 8 bases and J by 2 bases, 5 bases remained unmatched. This CDR3 has 13 amino acids. Germline assignment: CDR1 MNHEY and CDR2 SVGAGI. The CDR3 DNA follows: TGTGCCAGCTCTTTCGGGGGGGCCTACGAGCAGTACTTC. This gives the protein CASSFGGAYEQYF.

This sequence joins TRBV2 and TRBJ1-1, with D unclear. V lost 5 bases, J lost 4 bases, and 8 bases lay in between. Germline CDR1 and CDR2: SNHLY and FYNNEI. There are 12 residues in the CDR3. Here the CDR3 reads CASSLASTEAFF. In nucleotides, the CDR3 is TGTGCCAGCAGTCTGGCCTCCACTGAAGCTTTCTTT.

V and J are TRBV28 and TRBJ1-6; weak D call: TRBD1 (6 bases). The CDR3 is 15 amino acids. The germline V and J ends were trimmed by 3 bases and 4 bases, with 10 bases remaining between them. From germline, CDR1 is MDHEN and CDR2 SYDVKM. CDR3 protein: CASSFSDRYNSPLHF. CDR3 sequence (DNA): TGTGCCAGCAGTTTTTCGGACAGATATAATTCACCCCTCCACTTT.

V and J are TRBV30 and TRBJ1-6, with D hard to call. The CDR3 spans 14 residues. V lost 4 bases, J lost 5 bases, and 12 bases lay in between. Germline V gene lookup returns CDR1 GTSNPN and CDR2 SVGIG (reference sequence). This CDR3 is CAWNPGVDNSPLHF. The CDR3 DNA follows: TGTGCCTGGAACCCGGGTGTGGATAATTCACCCCTCCACTTT.

V and J are TRBV7-3 and TRBJ2-3, with 12 bases identical to TRBD2. The CDR3 spans 16 residues. After removal of 5 bases from V and 1 base from J, the junction contained 4 bases not matched to a gene. Germline loops: CDR1 SGHTA, CDR2 FQGTGA. For the CDR3, the DNA is TGTGCCAGCAGCCCTAGCGGGGGGGCAGGCACAGATACGCAGTATTTT. It encodes CASSPSGGAGTDTQYF.

The chain couples TRBV5-1 to TRBJ2-2; D call uncertain. The CDR3 runs to 15 residues. CDR1 and CDR2 from the germline V gene are SGHRS and YFSETQ. The ends were cut back, 3 bases at V and 4 bases at J, with 13 bases in the middle. The CDR3 is CASSYDAAGTGELFF. The CDR3 DNA reads TGCGCCAGCAGCTACGACGCGGCCGGCACCGGGGAGCTGTTTTTT.

The chain is built from TRBV7-9 and TRBJ2-7, with TRBD1 identical over 9 bases. The V gene's germline CDR1 is SEHNR and CDR2 FQNEAQ (reference sequence). Trimming at V came to 5 bases and at J to 7 bases, leaving 9 bases not matched to a gene. The CDR3 is 14 residues long. CDR3 coding DNA: TGTGCCAGCAGCCCACCGGGACAGGGCGGTGAGCAGTACTTC. This translates into CASSPPGQGGEQYF. Looking up the rest from reference TRBV7-9 and TRBJ2-7 gives the full variable domain: DTGVSQNPRHKITKRGQNVTFRCDPISEHNRLYWYRQTLGQGPEFLTYFQNEAQLEKSRLLSDRFSAERPKGSFSTLEIQRTEQGDSAMYLCASSPPGQGGEQYFGPGTRLTVT.

The chain joins TRBV29-1 to TRBJ1-2; D perhaps matches TRBD1 (6 bases). The CDR3 has 13 residues. The V gene's germline CDR1 is SQVTM and CDR2 ANQGSEA. Trimming pared 5 bases from V and 8 bases from J, leaving 18 bases between. The CDR3 coding sequence is TGCAGCGTTCTCGGGGACACTGAGGGAGGCTACACCTTC. Amino acids: CSVLGDTEGGYTF.

The chain combines TRBV7-2 with TRBJ1-2, with TRBD1 identical over 8 bases. The CDR3 covers 14 residues. With 4 bases clipped from V and 2 bases from J, the junction kept 3 bases outside the gene matches. The germline CDR1 and CDR2 sequences are SGHTA and FQGNSA. The CDR3 DNA reads TGTGCCAGCAGCTCCTGGACAGGGAACTATGGCTACACCTTC. Its translation: CASSSWTGNYGYTF.

The chain links TRBV5-6 to TRBJ1-1, with 7 bases that match TRBD1. J was trimmed by 4 bases and V by 0 bases; bases with no gene match: 9. The CDR3 length is 16 residues. Germline CDR1 reads SGHDT; CDR2 reads YYEEEE. This CDR3 reads CASSLDAQGWSTEAFF. The CDR3 bases are TGTGCCAGCAGCTTGGACGCACAGGGGTGGAGCACTGAAGCTTTCTTT. Complete variable domain (other parts from reference TRBV5-6 and TRBJ1-1): DAGVTQSPTHLIKTRGQQVTLRCSPKSGHDTVSWYQQALGQGPQFIFQYYEEEERQRGNFPDRFSGHQFPNYSSELNVNALLLGDSALYLCASSLDAQGWSTEAFFGQGTRLTVV.

This chain joins TRBV30 and TRBJ1-5; D ambiguous. V gave up 0 bases and J gave up 0 bases, with 6 bases separating them. The CDR3 runs to 14 residues. Germline V gene lookup returns CDR1 GTSNPN and CDR2 SVGIG (reference sequence). The CDR3 protein is CAWSVQHSNQPQHF. In DNA form, the CDR3 reads TGTGCCTGGAGTGTACAGCATAGCAATCAGCCCCAGCATTTT.

This chain connects TRBV4-3 to TRBJ2-7, with D possibly matching TRBD1 (6 bases). The CDR3 consists of 15 residues. In germline, CDR1 is LGHNA, CDR2 YSLEER. The ends were cut back, 2 bases at V and 5 bases at J, with 16 bases in the middle. In nucleotides, the CDR3 is TGCGCCAGCAGCCAACCTGGACAGTTGACCCACGAGCAGTACTTC. As protein: CASSQPGQLTHEQYF.

The J gene is TRBJ2-7, the V gene TRBV30; 7 positions match TRBD1. This CDR3 has 13 residues. Trimming removed 0 bases from V and 6 bases from J; junction bases left unmatched: 5. The germline gives CDR1 GTSNPN, CDR2 SVGIG (reference sequence). The CDR3 here is CAWSVRQGAEQYF. The DNA of the CDR3 is TGTGCCTGGAGTGTCCGACAGGGTGCCGAGCAGTACTTC.

As to this clone: The junction differs from germline at one of its ends, possibly a read error. CDR3 sequence reads: CASSSGTVYSHF. For the CDR3, the DNA is TGTGCCAGCAGTTCCGGGACAGTCTATTCCCACTTC. The V call is TRBV6-1, the J call TRBJ2-7; the match to TRBD1 covers 7 bases. Looked up from germline, CDR1 is MNHNS and CDR2 is SASEGT. The CDR3 is made up of 12 amino acids.

The chain couples TRBV7-3 to TRBJ2-1; the D is unclear. CDR1 is SGHTA, CDR2 FQGTGA, per germline. The germline V and J ends were trimmed by 1 base and 0 bases, with 7 bases remaining between them. The CDR3 covers 15 residues. The CDR3 DNA reads as TGTGCCAGCAGCTTAATGAGGAGCTCCTACAATGAGCAGTTCTTC. Its protein is CASSLMRSSYNEQFF.

This clone is a singleton in its sample. V gene TRBV29-1 combines with J gene TRBJ1-1; a possible D gene is TRBD1 (5 bases). The CDR3 contains 12 residues. Germline V gene lookup returns CDR1 SQVTM and CDR2 ANQGSEA. The V end was cut by 4 bases, the J end by 4 bases, with 10 bases between. Here the CDR3 reads CSVARGITEAFF. The CDR3 nucleotides are TGCAGCGTTGCGCGGGGGATCACTGAAGCTTTCTTT.

J is TRBJ2-5 and V is TRBV5-4; 7 bases fit TRBD1. The CDR3 consists of 14 residues. The germline CDR1 and CDR2 sequences are SGHNT and YYREEE (reference sequence). V lost 4 bases, J lost 2 bases, and 5 bases stayed unmatched. The DNA for the CDR3 is TGTGCCAGCAGCGAACCGGGACAGCAAGAGACCCAGTACTTC. Protein sequence: CASSEPGQQETQYF.

V and J are TRBV6-5 and TRBJ1-6, with D perhaps matching TRBD1 (5 bases). Trimming shortened V by 6 bases and J by 8 bases, and 8 bases separated the two germline ends. The CDR3 is 12 residues long. The germline CDR1 and CDR2 sequences are MNHEY and SVGAGI. CDR3 amino acids: CASRDSYSPLHF. The CDR3 DNA is TGTGCCAGCAGAGACAGTTATTCACCCCTCCACTTT.

This clone has only a few counts. The CDR3 sequence: CASSSRLAGEFTDTQYF. The CDR3 DNA sequence: TGTGCCAGCAGCTCGAGACTAGCGGGGGAATTCACAGATACGCAGTATTTT. The chain combines TRBV7-8 with TRBJ2-3; 12 bases are shared with TRBD2. Per the germline V gene, CDR1 is SGHVS and CDR2 is FQNEAQ. This CDR3 comprises 17 residues. The J segment lost 2 bases and the V segment lost 4 bases, leaving 7 bases of the junction unmatched.

This chain connects TRBV27 to TRBJ1-2, with D uncertain. There are 14 residues in the CDR3. Germline CDR1 reads MNHEY; CDR2 reads SMNVEV (reference sequence). Trimming removed 3 bases from V and 3 bases from J, with 11 bases in between. Here the CDR3 reads CASSFTGAYYGYTF. CDR3 nucleotide sequence: TGTGCCAGCAGTTTCACGGGTGCGTACTATGGCTACACCTTC.

The chain has TRBV19 and TRBJ1-1, with D possibly TRBD1 on 6 matching bases. V gave up 4 bases and J gave up 2 bases, with 17 bases separating them. The CDR3 is made up of 16 amino acids. Looked up from germline, CDR1 is LNHDA and CDR2 is SQIVND (reference sequence). CDR3 loop: CASSSDPGTKNTEAFF. Written as DNA, the CDR3 is TGTGCCAGTAGTAGCGATCCCGGGACAAAAAACACTGAAGCTTTCTTT. The full variable domain, completed using reference TRBV19 and TRBJ1-1, is DGGITQSPKYLFRKEGQNVTLSCEQNLNHDAMYWYRQDPGQGLRLIYYSQIVNDFQKGDIAEGYSVSREKKESFPLTVTSAQKNPTAFYLCASSSDPGTKNTEAFFGQGTRLTVV.

The chain joins TRBV7-3 to TRBJ2-2, with a possible D match to TRBD2 (7 bases). CDR1 is SGHTA, CDR2 FQGTGA, per germline. Trimming stripped 5 bases from V and 7 bases from J, with 14 bases between. The CDR3 has 14 residues. The CDR3 sequence: CASSLAEGGGELFF. DNA for the CDR3: TGTGCCAGCAGCCTAGCGGAGGGGGGCGGGGAGCTGTTTTTT.

The chain is built from TRBV9 and TRBJ1-1; 7 bases match TRBD1. The CDR3 consists of 14 residues. J lost 4 bases, V lost 5 bases, and 8 bases had no gene match. Germline values: CDR1 SGDLS, CDR2 YYNGEE. The CDR3, as DNA: TGTGCCAGCAGTGATACAGGGGTGGGCACTGAAGCTTTCTTT. It specifies CASSDTGVGTEAFF.